Below are 28 T cell receptor beta chains sequenced from a single sample in a study of T cells in Graves' hyperthyroidism and ophthalmopathy. TCR beta CDR3 regions were amplified from RNA transcripts. A set of HTBI primers served as the primers for a first-round RT-PCR of the TCR CDR3. Each CDR3 protein is one row after TCRdb ran MiXCR on the multiplex PCR reads. The data show about 96,000 distinct CDR3 sequences, around 52% seen once. Source material: blood. The receptor source for this set is a woman aged 35 to 49 with Graves' hyperthyroidism.

Many counts were recorded for this clonotype. The V gene is TRBV9, the J gene TRBJ1-2; D is unclear. The germline CDR1 and CDR2 sequences are SGDLS and YYNGEE. Deletions cut 3 bases from V and 3 bases from J, with 9 bases between. This CDR3 comprises 13 residues. The CDR3 nucleotides read TGTGCCAGCAGCGCCGCCGGGGACTATGGCTACACCTTC. Amino acids: CASSAAGDYGYTF.

As to this clonotype: A much larger clone sits a single nucleotide away, making a read error possible. The chain links TRBV20-1 to TRBJ2-3; perhaps TRBD2 as D (5 bases). The CDR3 extends over 10 amino acids. The germline V gene has CDR1 DFQATT and CDR2 SNEGSKA (reference sequence). The CDR3 is CSAKGDTHYF. As DNA, the CDR3 is TGCAGTGCCAAGGGAGATACGCATTATTTT.

This clonotype has ten or more counts. One end of the junction fails to match germline, which may point to a read error. The rearrangement uses TRBV2 and TRBJ2-5; possibly TRBD1 or TRBD2 for D (5 bases each). CDR1 and CDR2 from the germline V gene are SNHLY and FYNNEI. This CDR3 has 11 amino acids. The CDR3 DNA follows: TGTGCCAGCAGCCTCCGGGACCCCCAGGACTTC. Its translation: CASSLRDPQDF.

The J gene is TRBJ1-3, the V gene TRBV7-3; D might be TRBD1 (5 bases). Germline CDR1 SGHTA, CDR2 FQGTGA. With 5 bases removed from V and 8 bases from J, the gap between germline ends came to 13 bases. There are 13 residues in the CDR3. The CDR3 reads CASSRTAGHTIYF. In DNA form, the CDR3 reads TGTGCCAGCAGCCGTACGGCGGGGCACACCATATATTTT.

The J gene is TRBJ2-7, the V gene TRBV10-3, with D perhaps TRBD1 or TRBD2 (6 bases each). The V end lost 5 bases, the J end lost 8 bases, and 16 bases lay between the germline ends. The germline gives CDR1 ENHRY, CDR2 SYGVKD. The CDR3 totals 13 residues. The CDR3 bases are TGTGCCATCAGTACAGGAGGGGGTTACAAGCAGTACTTC. This sequence encodes CAISTGGGYKQYF.

Remarks on this clonotype: A much bigger clone sits one base away, suggesting this may be a read error. This sequence joins TRBV24-1 and TRBJ1-5; possible D gene TRBD1, 6 bases. The CDR3 extends over 14 amino acids. V was shortened by 5 bases and J by 7 bases, with 14 bases between the two germline ends. Germline CDR1 is KGHDR and CDR2 is SFDVKD. CDR3 residues: CATSAEEGGQPQHF. CDR3 nucleotides: TGTGCCACCAGTGCCGAAGAGGGGGGACAGCCCCAGCATTTT.

Many counts were recorded for this clonotype. The chain joins TRBV10-1 to TRBJ2-5, with 11 bases lining up with TRBD2. CDR3 length: 16 amino acids. Germline V gives CDR1 WNHNN, CDR2 SYGVQD (reference sequence). V was clipped by 4 bases and J by 4 bases; unmatched bases: 8. CDR3 protein: CASSGRASGRTETQYF. DNA for the CDR3: TGCGCCAGCAGTGGACGCGCTAGCGGGAGGACAGAGACCCAGTACTTC.

This clonotype was recorded once. Compared with germline, one end of the junction differs, possibly owing to a read error. The chain employs TRBV10-3 and TRBJ2-6, with 8 bases lining up with TRBD1. The CDR3 totals 15 residues. Germline CDR1 ENHRY, CDR2 SYGVKD. DNA for the CDR3: TGTGCCACCGGGAGCGGGCAGGGGGCAGGGAACTCTGAAGCTTTC. Its translation: CATGSGQGAGNSEAF.

At least ten counts were recorded for this clonotype. This rearrangement joins TRBV6-5 to TRBJ1-6, with 10 bases fitting TRBD1. Germline V gives CDR1 MNHEY, CDR2 SVGAGI. J gave up 6 bases and V 3 bases, and 2 bases lay outside the gene matches. The CDR3 is 15 residues long. CDR3 sequence reads: CASSYRDRGNSPLHF. CDR3 DNA sequence: TGTGCCAGCAGTTATCGGGACAGGGGTAATTCACCCCTCCACTTT.

The table lists this clonotype with many counts. This rearrangement joins TRBV29-1 to TRBJ1-2, with 10 bases identical to TRBD1. The V gene's germline CDR1 is SQVTM and CDR2 ANQGSEA. The V and J ends lost 7 bases and 7 bases, in that order; junction bases with no gene match: 15. The CDR3 is made up of 15 amino acids. CDR3 DNA sequence: TGCAGCGCCCCCGGGACAGGGGAGAAAGTGCGTGGCTACACCTTC. It encodes CSAPGTGEKVRGYTF. Filled out from reference TRBV29-1 and TRBJ1-2, the complete variable domain reads SAVISQKPSRDICQRGTSLTIQCQVDSQVTMMFWYRQQPGQSLTLIATANQGSEATYESGFVIDKFPISRPNLTFSTLTVSNMSPEDSSIYLCSAPGTGEKVRGYTFGSGTRLTVV.

The chain couples TRBV7-2 to TRBJ1-2, with unresolved D. The V and J ends lost 5 bases and 7 bases respectively, with 11 bases between them. The CDR3 contains 12 residues. Germline V gene lookup returns CDR1 SGHTA and CDR2 FQGNSA. The CDR3 is CASSPPWVGYTF. The CDR3 DNA follows: TGTGCCAGCAGCCCCCCGTGGGTTGGCTACACCTTC.

This clonotype was picked up many times. This sequence joins TRBV7-9 and TRBJ2-7; D tentatively fits TRBD1 or TRBD2 (6 bases each). Germline CDR1 reads SEHNR; CDR2 reads FQNEAQ (reference sequence). V lost 2 bases and J lost 10, with 18 bases in between. The length of the CDR3 is 14 residues. CDR3 amino acids: CASSLRGTSAPQYF. CDR3 coding DNA: TGTGCCAGCAGCTTAAGGGGGACTTCGGCCCCCCAGTACTTC.

A remark on this clonotype: This CDR3 fails to terminate in the conserved phenylalanine or tryptophan, so it likely reflects a read error. The rearrangement joins TRBV7-3 to TRBJ2-5; D remains unclear. The CDR3 runs to 14 residues. The V end was cut by 5 bases, the J end by 0 bases, with 10 bases between. Germline V gene lookup returns CDR1 SGHTA and CDR2 FQGTGA. CDR3 sequence (DNA): TGTGCCAGCAGCGGCGATACCTACCAAGAGACCCAGTACTCC. Protein: CASSGDTYQETQYS.

The chain has TRBV29-1 and TRBJ2-5; 9 bases fit TRBD1. The CDR3 sequence is 16 residues long. The V segment lost 2 bases and the J segment 7 bases; nucleotides outside the gene matches: 14. Germline V gene data show CDR1 as SQVTM and CDR2 as ANQGSEA. CDR3 DNA sequence: TGCAGCGTTGAAAGAGTCGGGGGACAGGGATTTAGGACCCAGTACTTC. It yields the protein CSVERVGGQGFRTQYF.

The chain couples TRBV7-3 to TRBJ2-5, with 13 nucleotides matching TRBD2. V was clipped by 7 bases and J by 3 bases; unmatched bases: 8. CDR3 length: 16 residues. The germline V gene encodes CDR1 SGHTA and CDR2 FQGTGA. CDR3 coding DNA: TGTGCCAGCACTATGACAGGGACTAGCGGGGAAGAGACCCAGTACTTC. It translates to CASTMTGTSGEETQYF.

This clonotype was observed a single time. The chain carries TRBV5-1 and TRBJ1-1; a weak D match, TRBD1 (5 bases). Germline V gene sequence: CDR1 SGHRS, CDR2 YFSETQ. The CDR3 totals 14 residues. Deletions cut 2 bases from V and 3 bases from J, with 11 bases between. The DNA of the CDR3 is TGCGCCAGCAGCTTAAGCGGGGGGGACACTGAAGCTTTCTTT. Its translation is CASSLSGGDTEAFF. The full variable domain, in which reference TRBV5-1 and TRBJ1-1 provide the parts outside the CDR3, is KAGVTQTPRYLIKTRGQQVTLSCSPISGHRSVSWYQQTPGQGLQFLFEYFSETQRNKGNFPGRFSGRQFSNSRSEMNVSTLELGDSALYLCASSLSGGDTEAFFGQGTRLTVV.

This clonotype was counted a single time. Written as DNA, the CDR3 is TGTGCCAGCAGTGGAACTAGCGAAGGGTATGGCTACACCTTC. It is translated as CASSGTSEGYGYTF. V gene TRBV12-3 or TRBV12-4 combines with J gene TRBJ1-2; D uncertain. Trimming took 5 bases from V and 5 from J, leaving 15 bases between them. CDR3 length: 14 residues.

The chain combines TRBV6-6 with TRBJ2-7, with TRBD1 identical over 10 bases. The J segment lost 5 bases and the V segment lost 2 bases, leaving 3 bases of the junction unmatched. Germline CDR1 and CDR2: MNHNY and SVGAGI (reference sequence). The CDR3 contains 14 residues. The CDR3 region is CASSYGQGVHEQYF. CDR3 nucleotides: TGTGCCAGCAGTTACGGACAGGGGGTACACGAGCAGTACTTC.

This clonotype was seen repeatedly, ten times or more. V gene TRBV5-5 combines with J gene TRBJ2-7; the D gene is possibly TRBD1 (6 bases). Deletions cut 0 bases from V and 3 bases from J, with 13 bases between. The V gene's germline CDR1 is SGHKS and CDR2 YYEKEE (reference sequence). This CDR3 has 15 residues. Written as DNA, the CDR3 is TGTGCCAGCAGCTTGGGCCTACAGGGAGTCTACGAGCAGTACTTC. Translating it yields CASSLGLQGVYEQYF.

This clonotype has only a few counts. It may be a read error: a sequence one base away is much more abundant. CDR3: CSARDQRGGTEASF. In nucleotides, the CDR3 is TGCAGTGCTAGAGATCAGAGGGGTGGCACTGAAGCTTCCTTT. V and J are TRBV20-1 and TRBJ1-1; perhaps TRBD1 as D (5 bases). CDR1 is DFQATT, CDR2 SNEGSKA, per germline (reference sequence). The length of the CDR3 is 14 residues.

The V and J genes are TRBV20-1 and TRBJ1-2; D unclear. The CDR3 contains 10 residues. Per the germline V gene, CDR1 is DFQATT and CDR2 is SNEGSKA (reference sequence). Trimming stripped 1 base from V and 7 bases from J, with 4 bases between. CDR3 protein: CSARGGGYTF. CDR3 DNA: TGCAGTGCTAGAGGCGGTGGCTACACCTTC.

This clonotype was recorded at least ten times. The chain joins TRBV6-1 to TRBJ1-2, with unresolved D. Germline CDR1 is MNHNS and CDR2 is SASEGT. The length of the CDR3 is 12 residues. V shed 4 bases and J shed 5 bases, with 8 bases lying between them. DNA of the CDR3: TGTGCCAGCAGTGGGAAGACTTATGGCTACACCTTC. It codes for CASSGKTYGYTF.

This clonotype was seen repeatedly, ten times or more. The chain uses TRBV19 and TRBJ1-3, with D unresolved. This CDR3 spans 15 amino acids. The V gene lost 6 bases and the J gene lost 2 bases, with 14 bases spanning the gap. Germline loops: CDR1 LNHDA, CDR2 SQIVND (reference sequence). The CDR3 spells CASSIGPQAGNTIYF. As DNA, the CDR3 is TGTGCCAGTAGCATCGGACCCCAGGCTGGAAACACCATATATTTT.

A note on this clonotype: This may arise from a read error, as a much more abundant clone is one base away. V is TRBV12-5 and J is TRBJ2-5; 7 bases are shared with TRBD1. Germline CDR1 LGHNT, CDR2 FRNRAP. CDR3 length equals 13 residues. CDR3 in DNA: TGTGCTAGTGGTTTGGCAGGGGGAGAGGCCCAGTACTTC. Amino acids: CASGLAGGEAQYF. Using reference TRBV12-5 and TRBJ2-5 for the parts outside the CDR3, the full variable domain is DARVTQTPRHKVTEMGQEVTMRCQPILGHNTVFWYRQTMMQGLELLAYFRNRAPLDDSGMPKDRFSAEMPDATLATLKIQPSEPRDSAVYFCASGLAGGEAQYFGPGTRLLVL.

The sample holds many counts of this clonotype. A read error may be the cause here, since a much bigger clone is one base away. This sequence joins TRBV19 and TRBJ2-7, with 9 bases matching TRBD2. CDR3 size: 14 residues. V dropped 4 bases and J dropped 2; count of bases not matched to a gene: 3. The germline gives CDR1 LNHDA, CDR2 SQIVND (reference sequence). The CDR3, as DNA: TGTGCCAGTAGTAAGCGGGAGGTCCCCTACGAGCAGTACTTC. The encoded protein is CASSKREVPYEQYF.

Ten or more counts support this clonotype. A read error may account for a junction end that differs from germline. The rearrangement joins TRBV5-1 to TRBJ2-5; TRBD1 matches 8 bases. CDR3 length: 15 amino acids. The germline V gene has CDR1 SGHRS and CDR2 YFSETQ. This CDR3 is CGSSSGTGGQETQYF. The CDR3, as DNA: TGCGGCAGCAGCTCGGGGACAGGAGGCCAAGAGACCCAGTACTTC.

V and J are TRBV29-1 and TRBJ2-7; possibly TRBD1 for D (5 bases). V gave up 6 bases and J gave up 4 bases, with 13 bases separating them. Germline-derived CDR1 and CDR2 are SQVTM and ANQGSEA. CDR3 length equals 12 residues. The DNA for the CDR3 is TGCAGCGTAGGAAGGACACCTTACGAGCAGTACTTC. It translates to CSVGRTPYEQYF.

The chain couples TRBV20-1 to TRBJ2-5, with 10 bases that match TRBD1. Germline CDR1 reads DFQATT; CDR2 reads SNEGSKA (reference sequence). The CDR3 is 14 residues long. V lost 4 bases to trimming and J lost 9 bases; unmatched junction nucleotides: 11. In DNA form, the CDR3 reads TGCAGTGCTAACCCCGGGACAGGGGATCAGCCCCAGTACTTC. Translation gives CSANPGTGDQPQYF.